Listed below are T cell receptor beta chains from one sample, sequenced in a study of blood T cell repertoires in COVID-19. TCRdb keeps only in-frame clones here, not all; method: immunoSEQ multiplex PCR. This sample carries 200,000 to 250,000 clones, about 78% of them seen once, and the ten largest clones take less than 7%. The sample taken for sequencing was peripheral blood. The receptor source for this set is a woman in her seventies with acute or convalescent COVID-19. Each CDR3 is given with its conserved first and last residue. The D gene is left open where the match is weak. For some rows the clone size is stated as once, few or many, or as a class when expanded; others skip it.

V gene	CDR3 length	D gene	J gene	clone size	CDR3 protein	CDR3 DNA
TRBV11-2	15	TRBD2	TRBJ2-1	.	CASSALAGAYNEQFF	TGTGCCAGCAGCGCCCTAGCGGGGGCCTACAATGAGCAGTTCTTC
TRBV15	15	.	TRBJ2-1	.	CATSRDRGTYNEQFF	TGTGCCACCAGCAGAGATAGGGGAACCTACAATGAGCAGTTCTTC
TRBV7-9	15	TRBD2	TRBJ2-3	few	CASSLVRTSGDTQYF	TGTGCCAGCAGCTTAGTTAGGACTAGCGGGGATACGCAGTATTTT
TRBV2	15	TRBD2	TRBJ2-2	once	CASNPTSGSTGELFF	TGTGCCAGCAACCCCACTAGCGGGAGCACCGGGGAGCTGTTTTTT
TRBV4-1	14	.	TRBJ2-7	.	CASSPRDSHYEQYF	TGCGCCAGCAGCCCCCGGGACTCCCACTACGAGCAGTACTTC
TRBV19	13	TRBD1	TRBJ1-2	.	CASGGQLNYGYTF	TGTGCCAGTGGGGGACAGCTGAACTATGGCTACACCTTC
TRBV3-1/TRBV3-2	17	TRBD1	TRBJ2-5	once	CASSQKPRDRPQETQYF	TGTGCCAGCAGCCAAAAGCCCCGGGACAGGCCACAAGAGACCCAGTACTTC
TRBV5-4	15	.	TRBJ2-7	.	CASSLELDLTYEQYF	TGTGCCAGCAGCTTGGAACTAGATTTGACCTACGAGCAGTACTTC
TRBV21-1	15	.	TRBJ2-5	.	CASSTDRTGKKTQYF	TGTGCCAGCAGTACCGATCGGACAGGTAAGAAGACCCAGTACTTC
TRBV18	15	.	TRBJ1-6	.	CASSIQGINNSPLHF	TGTGCCAGCTCTATCCAGGGAATCAATAATTCACCCCTCCACTTT
TRBV5-6	14	.	TRBJ1-5	once	CASSKTKSNQPQHF	TGTGCCAGCAGCAAAACTAAGAGCAATCAGCCCCAGCATTTT
TRBV29-1	15	TRBD1	TRBJ2-1	.	CSVENPGTGFDEQFF	TGCAGCGTTGAAAACCCCGGGACAGGGTTCGATGAGCAGTTCTTC
TRBV24-1	13	.	TRBJ2-6	once	CATQGAGANVLTF	TGTGCCACCCAAGGGGCTGGGGCCAACGTCCTGACTTTC
TRBV3-1/TRBV3-2	17	TRBD2	TRBJ2-1	.	CASSPRAGTSGHNEQFF	TGTGCCAGCAGCCCCCGGGCTGGGACTAGCGGTCACAATGAGCAGTTCTTC
TRBV19	13	.	TRBJ1-1	.	CASSSQGNTEAFF	TGTGCCAGTAGTTCACAGGGGAACACTGAAGCTTTCTTT
TRBV29-1	17	TRBD1	TRBJ2-1	.	CSVSQGARTQDNNEQFF	TGCAGCGTTTCGCAGGGGGCAAGGACTCAGGATAACAATGAGCAGTTCTTC
TRBV7-7	15	TRBD2	TRBJ2-1	.	CASSSGLEAGDEQFF	TGTGCTAGCAGCTCGGGACTAGAGGCGGGGGATGAGCAGTTCTTC
TRBV2	15	.	TRBJ2-3	.	CASSESGGRTDTQYF	TGTGCCAGCAGTGAGTCCGGAGGGCGGACAGATACGCAGTATTTT
TRBV5-6	12	.	TRBJ2-7	.	CASSSWLDEQYF	TGTGCCAGCAGCTCCTGGCTGGACGAGCAGTACTTC
TRBV2	14	.	TRBJ1-5	few	CASCPSEGSQPQHF	TGTGCCAGCTGCCCCTCGGAGGGGAGTCAGCCCCAGCATTTT
TRBV27	13	.	TRBJ2-5	.	CATQRVTGETQYF	TGTGCCACCCAGAGAGTGACTGGAGAGACCCAGTACTTC
TRBV19	15	TRBD1	TRBJ1-5	.	CASSGQGAGNQPQHF	TGTGCCAGTAGCGGACAGGGGGCAGGCAATCAGCCCCAGCATTTT
TRBV30	14	.	TRBJ1-3	.	CAWSGPGSGNTIYF	TGTGCCTGGAGTGGACCGGGCTCTGGAAACACCATATATTTT
TRBV28	12	.	TRBJ1-1	once	CASSLSNTEAFF	TGTGCCAGCAGTTTATCTAACACTGAAGCTTTCTTT
TRBV6-4	19	TRBD2	TRBJ2-5	many	CASSDSRLTSGGDQETQYF	TGTGCCAGCAGTGACTCGAGGCTGACTAGCGGGGGCGACCAAGAGACCCAGTACTTC
TRBV19	15	TRBD1	TRBJ1-3	.	CASRGQGAPGNTIYF	TGTGCCAGTAGGGGACAGGGGGCCCCTGGAAACACCATATATTTT
TRBV5-5	16	.	TRBJ2-1	.	CASSLPGTRGSDEQFF	TGTGCCAGCAGTCTGCCGGGGACACGGGGAAGCGATGAGCAGTTCTTC
TRBV13	14	TRBD1	TRBJ2-7	.	CASSHRQGEIEQYF	TGTGCCAGCAGCCACAGACAGGGCGAAATCGAGCAGTACTTC